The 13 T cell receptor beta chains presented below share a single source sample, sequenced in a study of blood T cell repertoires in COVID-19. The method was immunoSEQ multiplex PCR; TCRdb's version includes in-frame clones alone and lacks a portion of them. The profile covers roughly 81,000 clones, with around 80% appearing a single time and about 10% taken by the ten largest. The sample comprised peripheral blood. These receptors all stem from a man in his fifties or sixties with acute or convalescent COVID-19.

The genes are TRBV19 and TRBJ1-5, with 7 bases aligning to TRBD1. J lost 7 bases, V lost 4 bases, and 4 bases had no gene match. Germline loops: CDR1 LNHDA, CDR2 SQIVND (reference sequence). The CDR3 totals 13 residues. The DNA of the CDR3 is TGTGCCAGTAGTAACCTAGGGGGCCAGCCCCAGCATTTT. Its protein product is CASSNLGGQPQHF.

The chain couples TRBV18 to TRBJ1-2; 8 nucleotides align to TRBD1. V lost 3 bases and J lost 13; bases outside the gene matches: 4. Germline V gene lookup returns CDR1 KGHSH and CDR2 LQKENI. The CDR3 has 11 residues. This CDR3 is CASSPGQGITF. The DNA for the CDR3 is TGTGCCAGCTCACCCGGACAGGGCATCACCTTC.

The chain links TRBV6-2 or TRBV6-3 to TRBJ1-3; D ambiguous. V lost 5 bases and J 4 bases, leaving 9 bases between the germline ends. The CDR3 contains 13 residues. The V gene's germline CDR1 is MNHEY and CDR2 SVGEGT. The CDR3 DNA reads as TGTGCCAGCAGTAATCACCAGGGAAACACCATATATTTT. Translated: CASSNHQGNTIYF.

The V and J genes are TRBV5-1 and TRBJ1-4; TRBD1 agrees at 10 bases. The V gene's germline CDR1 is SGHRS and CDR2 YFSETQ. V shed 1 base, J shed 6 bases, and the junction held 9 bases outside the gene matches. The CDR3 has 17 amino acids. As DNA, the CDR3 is TGCGCCAGCAGCTTGAACCCGTCCGGGACAGGGGATGAAAAACTGTTTTTT. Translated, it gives CASSLNPSGTGDEKLFF. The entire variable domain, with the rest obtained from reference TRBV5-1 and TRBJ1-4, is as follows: KAGVTQTPRYLIKTRGQQVTLSCSPISGHRSVSWYQQTPGQGLQFLFEYFSETQRNKGNFPGRFSGRQFSNSRSEMNVSTLELGDSALYLCASSLNPSGTGDEKLFFGSGTQLSVL.

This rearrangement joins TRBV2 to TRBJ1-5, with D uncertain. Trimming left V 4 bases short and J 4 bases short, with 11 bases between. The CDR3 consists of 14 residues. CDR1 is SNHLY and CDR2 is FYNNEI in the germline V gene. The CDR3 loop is CASSGSAANQPQHF. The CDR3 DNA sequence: TGTGCCAGCAGTGGTAGTGCTGCTAATCAGCCCCAGCATTTT.

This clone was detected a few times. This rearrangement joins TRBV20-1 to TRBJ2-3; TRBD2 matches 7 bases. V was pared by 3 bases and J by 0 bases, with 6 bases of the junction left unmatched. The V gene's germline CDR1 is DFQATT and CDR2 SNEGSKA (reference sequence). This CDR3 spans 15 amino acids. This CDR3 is CSASALAFSTDTQYF. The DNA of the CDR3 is TGCAGTGCTAGTGCACTAGCGTTTAGCACAGATACGCAGTATTTT.

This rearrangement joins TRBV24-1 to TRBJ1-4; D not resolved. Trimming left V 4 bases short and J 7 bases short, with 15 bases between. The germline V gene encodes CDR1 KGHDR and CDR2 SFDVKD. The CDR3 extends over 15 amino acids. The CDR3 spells CATSDPQGTGEKLFF. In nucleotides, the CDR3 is TGTGCCACCAGTGACCCTCAAGGAACGGGTGAAAAACTGTTTTTT.

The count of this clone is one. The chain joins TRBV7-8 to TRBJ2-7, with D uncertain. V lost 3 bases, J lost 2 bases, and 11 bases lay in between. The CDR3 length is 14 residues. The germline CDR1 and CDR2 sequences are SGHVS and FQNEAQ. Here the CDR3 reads CASSFQVPPYEQYF. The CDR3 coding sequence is TGTGCCAGCAGCTTTCAGGTACCCCCCTACGAGCAGTACTTC. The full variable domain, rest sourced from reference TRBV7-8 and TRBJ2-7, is GAGVSQSPRYKVAKRGQDVALRCDPISGHVSLFWYQQALGQGPEFLTYFQNEAQLDKSGLPSDRFFAERPEGSVSTLKIQRTQQEDSAVYLCASSFQVPPYEQYFGPGTRLTVT.

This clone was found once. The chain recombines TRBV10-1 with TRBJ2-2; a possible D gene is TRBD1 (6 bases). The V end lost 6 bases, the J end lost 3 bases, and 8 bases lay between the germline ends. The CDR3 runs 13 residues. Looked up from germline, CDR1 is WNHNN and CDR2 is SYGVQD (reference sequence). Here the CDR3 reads CASRDSYTGELFF. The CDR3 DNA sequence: TGCGCCAGCAGGGACAGTTACACCGGGGAGCTGTTTTTT.

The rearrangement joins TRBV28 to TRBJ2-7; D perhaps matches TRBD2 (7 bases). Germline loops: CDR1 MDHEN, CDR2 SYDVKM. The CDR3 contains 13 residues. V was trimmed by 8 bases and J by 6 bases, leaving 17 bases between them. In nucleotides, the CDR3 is TGTGCCAGCTACACTTCGGGGGGCGCCGAGCAGTACTTC. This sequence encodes CASYTSGGAEQYF.

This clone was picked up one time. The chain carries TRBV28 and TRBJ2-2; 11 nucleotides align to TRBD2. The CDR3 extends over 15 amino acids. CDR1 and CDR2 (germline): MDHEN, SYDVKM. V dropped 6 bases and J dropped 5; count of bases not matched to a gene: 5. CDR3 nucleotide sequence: TGTGCCAGCAGGGAGTCTAGCGGGAGGACCGGGGAGCTGTTTTTT. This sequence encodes CASRESSGRTGELFF.

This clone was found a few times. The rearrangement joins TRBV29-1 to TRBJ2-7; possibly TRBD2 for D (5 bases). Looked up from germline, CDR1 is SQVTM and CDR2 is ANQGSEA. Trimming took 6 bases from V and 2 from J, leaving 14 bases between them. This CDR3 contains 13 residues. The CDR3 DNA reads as TGCAGCGTCGCTGAGGGAGCCGCCTACGAGCAGTACTTC. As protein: CSVAEGAAYEQYF.

The CDR3 DNA reads TGTGCCAGCAGCTTAGAGGGCGGGCCAACCGAGACCCAGTACTTC. Translation gives CASSLEGGPTETQYF. This chain joins TRBV7-2 and TRBJ2-5; D possibly corresponds to TRBD2 (5 bases). The germline V gene has CDR1 SGHTA and CDR2 FQGNSA. V was clipped by 1 base and J by 5 bases, with 14 bases between them. The CDR3 length is 15 residues.